These 6 T cell receptor beta chains originate from one sample sequenced in a study of CD4 and CD8 cells across lung adenocarcinoma regions. TCRdb processed the PCR reads anew with MiXCR; each CDR3 protein has one entry. The table shows 3,000 to 4,000 distinct CDR3 sequences, with around 60% occurring only once. The sequencing input was CD8+ T cells from the margin of a lung tumor. These receptors came from a female donor with lung adenocarcinoma. The CD4 and CD8 labels of this study may be unreliable.

The chain recombines TRBV6-1 with TRBJ2-5; possibly TRBD1 or TRBD2 for D (5 bases each). Germline loops: CDR1 MNHNS, CDR2 SASEGT. Between the trimmed V and J ends, which lost 7 bases and 5 bases, there was a span of 14 bases. The CDR3 has 13 amino acids. The CDR3 protein is CASTEGRAETQYF. The DNA for the CDR3 is TGTGCCAGCACCGAGGGCAGGGCGGAGACCCAGTACTTC.

This clonotype was seen only a few times. V usage is TRBV27 and J usage is TRBJ2-5; TRBD2 aligns across 8 bases. Germline CDR1 is MNHEY and CDR2 is SMNVEV (reference sequence). V lost 4 bases and J lost 7; bases outside the gene matches: 11. This CDR3 region has 15 residues. CDR3 protein: CASSSFAGGGGTQYF. In nucleotides, the CDR3 is TGTGCCAGCAGTTCCTTTGCGGGGGGAGGTGGGACCCAGTACTTC.

V and J are TRBV6-5 and TRBJ2-5, with unresolved D. The tail of the sequence fits TRBJ2-7 better, so the J call may be wrong. The CDR3 contains 13 residues. From germline, CDR1 is MNHEY and CDR2 SVGAGI. CDR3 loop: CASSYSKAYEQYF. CDR3 DNA sequence: TGTGCCAGCAGTTACTCGAAGGCCTACGAGCAGTACTTC.

The chain combines TRBV10-1 with TRBJ2-4; D uncertain. The better agreement between TRBJ2-5 and the DNA end casts doubt on the J call. CDR1 and CDR2 (germline): WNHNN, SYGVQD (reference sequence). There are 14 residues in the CDR3. The CDR3 DNA follows: TGCGCGAGGAACGGGCATGGAGTTAAAGAGACCCAGTACTTC. It specifies CARNGHGVKETQYF.

This chain joins TRBV6-1 and TRBJ2-1; D not resolved. Germline V lookup: CDR1 MNHNS, CDR2 SASEGT. The CDR3 sequence is 14 residues long. Trimming took off 6 bases at V and 0 bases at J, with 9 bases between the two ends. The chain's CDR3 is CASRRARSYNEQFF. CDR3 DNA: TGTGCCAGCAGACGGGCCCGCTCCTACAATGAGCAGTTCTTC.

This clonotype was detected only a few times. The chain employs TRBV7-8 and TRBJ2-1; 13 nucleotides line up with TRBD2. The CDR3 covers 14 residues. With 6 bases clipped from V and 6 bases from J, the junction kept 2 bases outside the gene matches. Germline CDR1 SGHVS, CDR2 FQNEAQ. CDR3 sequence (DNA): TGTGCCAGCAGGCGACTAGCGGGAGGCAATGAGCAGTTCTTC. Amino acid sequence: CASRRLAGGNEQFF.